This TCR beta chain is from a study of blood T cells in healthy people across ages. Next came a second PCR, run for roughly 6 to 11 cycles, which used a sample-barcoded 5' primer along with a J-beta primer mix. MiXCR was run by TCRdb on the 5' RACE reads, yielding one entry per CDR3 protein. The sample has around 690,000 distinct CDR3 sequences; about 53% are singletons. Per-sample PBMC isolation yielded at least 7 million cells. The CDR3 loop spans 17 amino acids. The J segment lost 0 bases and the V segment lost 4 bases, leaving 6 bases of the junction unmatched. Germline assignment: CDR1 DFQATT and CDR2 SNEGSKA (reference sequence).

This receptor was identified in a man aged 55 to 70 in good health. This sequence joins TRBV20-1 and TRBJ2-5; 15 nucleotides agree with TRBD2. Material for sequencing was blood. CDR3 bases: TGCAGTGCTACCGGGACTAGCGGGAGGAACTACCAAGAGACCCAGTACTTC. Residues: CSATGTSGRNYQETQYF.